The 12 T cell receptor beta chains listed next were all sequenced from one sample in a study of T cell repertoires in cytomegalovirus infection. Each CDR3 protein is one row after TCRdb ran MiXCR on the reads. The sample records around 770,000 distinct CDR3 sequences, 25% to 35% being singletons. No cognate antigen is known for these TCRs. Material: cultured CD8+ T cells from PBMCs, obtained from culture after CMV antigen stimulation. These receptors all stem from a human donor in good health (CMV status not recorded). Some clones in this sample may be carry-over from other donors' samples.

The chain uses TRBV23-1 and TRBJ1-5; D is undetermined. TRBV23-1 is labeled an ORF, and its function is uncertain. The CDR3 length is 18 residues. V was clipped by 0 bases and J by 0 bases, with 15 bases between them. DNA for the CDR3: TGCGCCAGCAGTCAATCGAGAACACTAGGTGTTAGCAATCAGCCCCAGCATTTT. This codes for CASSQSRTLGVSNQPQHF.

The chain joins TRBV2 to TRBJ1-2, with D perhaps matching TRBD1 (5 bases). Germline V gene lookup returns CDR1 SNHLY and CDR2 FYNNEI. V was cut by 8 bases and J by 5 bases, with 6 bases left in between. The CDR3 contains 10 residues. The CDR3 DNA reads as TGTGCCAGCGGGGCTTATGGCTACACCTTC. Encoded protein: CASGAYGYTF.

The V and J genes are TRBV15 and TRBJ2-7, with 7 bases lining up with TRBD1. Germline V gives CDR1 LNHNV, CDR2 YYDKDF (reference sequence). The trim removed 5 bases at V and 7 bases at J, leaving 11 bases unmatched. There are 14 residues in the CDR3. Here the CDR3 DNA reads TGTGCCACCAGCCCTGACAGGGTAACTGGGGAGCAGTACGTC. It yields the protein CATSPDRVTGEQYV.

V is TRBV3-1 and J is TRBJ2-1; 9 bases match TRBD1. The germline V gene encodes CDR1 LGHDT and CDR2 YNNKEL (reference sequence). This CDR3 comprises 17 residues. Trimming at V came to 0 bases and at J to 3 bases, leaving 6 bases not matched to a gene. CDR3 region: CASSQDFTGGGYNEQFF. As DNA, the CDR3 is TGTGCCAGCAGCCAAGATTTTACAGGGGGCGGCTACAATGAGCAGTTCTTC.

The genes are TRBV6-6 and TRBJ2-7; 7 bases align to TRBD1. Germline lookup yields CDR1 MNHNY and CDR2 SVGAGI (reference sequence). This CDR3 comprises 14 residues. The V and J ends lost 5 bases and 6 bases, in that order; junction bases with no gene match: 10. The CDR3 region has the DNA TGTGCCAGCAGTATAAATATACAGGGGCGCGAGCAGTACGTC. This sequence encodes CASSINIQGREQYV.

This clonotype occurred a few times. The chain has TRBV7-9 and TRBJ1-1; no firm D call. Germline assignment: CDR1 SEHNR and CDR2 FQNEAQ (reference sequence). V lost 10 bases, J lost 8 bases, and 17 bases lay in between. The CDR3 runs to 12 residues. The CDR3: CATKAGLLEAFF. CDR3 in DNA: TGTGCCACGAAAGCGGGCCTGCTAGAAGCTTTCTTT.

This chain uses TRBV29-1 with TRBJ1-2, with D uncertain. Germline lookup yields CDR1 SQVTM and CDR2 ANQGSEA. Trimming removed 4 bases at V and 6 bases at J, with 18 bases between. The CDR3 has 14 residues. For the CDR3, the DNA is TGCAGCGTTGGGAGGGCGACGGAGATAAATGGCTACACCTTC. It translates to CSVGRATEINGYTF. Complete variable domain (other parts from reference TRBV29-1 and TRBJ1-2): SAVISQKPSRDICQRGTSLTIQCQVDSQVTMMFWYRQQPGQSLTLIATANQGSEATYESGFVIDKFPISRPNLTFSTLTVSNMSPEDSSIYLCSVGRATEINGYTFGSGTRLTVV.

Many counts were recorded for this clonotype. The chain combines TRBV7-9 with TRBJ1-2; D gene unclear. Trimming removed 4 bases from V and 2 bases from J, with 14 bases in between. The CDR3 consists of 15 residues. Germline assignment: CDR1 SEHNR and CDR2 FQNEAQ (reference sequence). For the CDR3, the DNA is TGTGCCAGCAGCTCTACCGACACATGGAACTATGGCTACACCTTC. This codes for CASSSTDTWNYGYTF.

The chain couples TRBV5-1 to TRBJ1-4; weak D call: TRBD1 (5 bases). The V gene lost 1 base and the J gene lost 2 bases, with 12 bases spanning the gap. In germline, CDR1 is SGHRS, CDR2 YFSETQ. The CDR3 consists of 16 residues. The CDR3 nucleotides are TGCGCCAGCAGCTTGCAAGGGGATGGGACTAATGAAAAACTGTTTTTT. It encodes CASSLQGDGTNEKLFF.

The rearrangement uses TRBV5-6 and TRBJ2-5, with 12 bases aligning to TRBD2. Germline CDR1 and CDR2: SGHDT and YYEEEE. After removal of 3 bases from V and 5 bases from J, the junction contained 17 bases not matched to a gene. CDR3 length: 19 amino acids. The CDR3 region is CASSSSTGLAGHSGETQYF. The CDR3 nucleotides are TGTGCCAGCAGCTCATCGACGGGACTAGCGGGCCACTCGGGGGAGACCCAGTACTTC.

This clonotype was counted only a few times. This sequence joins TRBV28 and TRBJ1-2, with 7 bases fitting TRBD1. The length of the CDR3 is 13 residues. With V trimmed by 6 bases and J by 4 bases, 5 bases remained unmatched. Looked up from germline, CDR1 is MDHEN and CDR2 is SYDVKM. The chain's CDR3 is CASRLDRAYGYTF. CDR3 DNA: TGTGCCAGCAGACTCGACAGGGCCTATGGCTACACCTTC.

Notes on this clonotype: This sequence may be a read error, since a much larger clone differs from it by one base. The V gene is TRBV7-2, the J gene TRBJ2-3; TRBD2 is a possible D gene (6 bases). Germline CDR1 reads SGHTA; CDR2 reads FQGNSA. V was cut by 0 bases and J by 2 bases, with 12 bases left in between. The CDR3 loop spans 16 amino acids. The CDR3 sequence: CASSLALALATDTQYF. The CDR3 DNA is TGTGCCAGCAGCTTAGCACTAGCCCTGGCCACAGATACGCAGTATTTT.